The source of this TCR beta chain is a study of OX40 agonist ivuxolimab in advanced cancers. In the study overall: With ivuxolimab, an agonistic anti-OX40 (CD134) antibody, patients were treated. Whole-study findings and limits: Compared with CD4+, CD8+ T cells on average had more expanded clones.

Germline V gene lookup returns CDR1 MNHNS and CDR2 SASEGT. Unmatched junction bases numbered 4, after V lost 0 bases and J lost 5 bases. This CDR3 region has 15 residues. Turning to this clone: Its antigen is still unknown.

Measured with immunoSEQ multiplex PCR; TCRdb has only the in-frame clones, and not every one. The sample holds roughly 70,000 clones, about 89% seen once. The material was CD4+ or CD8+ T cells sorted from blood, obtained in a trial of the OX40 agonist ivuxolimab. The sequence was collected from an adult with an advanced solid tumor such as melanoma, head and neck, liver or kidney cancer. The chain is built from TRBV6-1 and TRBJ2-5; 9 bases match TRBD2. CDR3 sequence: CASSEAASGIETQYF. The CDR3 DNA is TGTGCCAGCAGTGAAGCTGCTAGCGGGATTGAGACCCAGTACTTC.